These 30 T cell receptor beta chains originate from one sample sequenced in a study of cytomegalovirus exposure and HLA in healthy donors. Primers for the PCR totalled 60 Vbeta and 13 Jbeta. Data came from immunoSEQ multiplex PCR; TCRdb stores just in-frame clones and leaves some out. The sample includes some 100,000 clones, 84% of them seen just once. The specimen sequenced was PBMCs. These receptors originate from a woman between 18 and 29 years old in good health and CMV-seronegative.

The rearrangement joins TRBV7-2 to TRBJ2-1; D might be TRBD1 (5 bases). Trimming pared 5 bases from V and 0 bases from J, leaving 8 bases between. The length of the CDR3 is 14 residues. Germline assignment: CDR1 SGHTA and CDR2 FQGNSA. The chain's CDR3 is CASSLDSSYNEQFF. In DNA, the CDR3 is TGTGCCAGCAGCCTTGACAGCTCCTACAATGAGCAGTTCTTC.

The rearrangement uses TRBV28 and TRBJ1-5, with 8 positions matching TRBD1. Trimming at V came to 1 base and at J to 0 bases, leaving 8 bases not matched to a gene. Per germline, CDR1 MDHEN and CDR2 SYDVKM. The CDR3 consists of 18 residues. CDR3 coding DNA: TGTGCCAGCAGTTTATTTGGGACAGGACCTTATAGCAATCAGCCCCAGCATTTT. Protein product: CASSLFGTGPYSNQPQHF.

The chain joins TRBV5-1 to TRBJ2-7; the match to TRBD2 covers 10 bases. The junction had 7 bases not matched to a gene; V was cut back by 7 bases and J by 0 bases. This CDR3 has 15 amino acids. Germline CDR1 SGHRS, CDR2 YFSETQ. CDR3 DNA sequence: TGCGCCAGCGGCCCGGGACTAGCGCCCTCCTACGAGCAGTACTTC. Encoded protein: CASGPGLAPSYEQYF.

This clone was observed once. The chain uses TRBV7-9 and TRBJ2-3; no definite D call. The germline V gene encodes CDR1 SEHNR and CDR2 FQNEAQ (reference sequence). The CDR3 has 15 residues. The V gene lost 4 bases and the J gene lost 2 bases, with 13 bases spanning the gap. This chain's CDR3 is CASSSSLVPTDTQYF. The CDR3 DNA sequence: TGTGCCAGCAGCTCAAGTCTAGTACCCACAGATACGCAGTATTTT. Combining the CDR3 with reference TRBV7-9 and TRBJ2-3 gives the whole variable domain DTGVSQNPRHKITKRGQNVTFRCDPISEHNRLYWYRQTLGQGPEFLTYFQNEAQLEKSRLLSDRFSAERPKGSFSTLEIQRTEQGDSAMYLCASSSSLVPTDTQYFGPGTRLTVL.

The V call is TRBV6-5, the J call TRBJ2-7, with D perhaps TRBD2 (5 bases). The CDR3 consists of 13 residues. Germline V gives CDR1 MNHEY, CDR2 SVGAGI. Trimming left V 7 bases short and J 2 bases short, with 12 bases between. DNA for the CDR3: TGTGCCAGCACCTCGGGGTTGCCCTACGAGCAGTACTTC. This translates into CASTSGLPYEQYF.

This sequence joins TRBV4-1 and TRBJ2-1, with a possible D match to TRBD2 (5 bases). This CDR3 contains 15 residues. V was shortened by 1 base and J by 4 bases, with 11 bases between the two germline ends. Germline loops: CDR1 MGHRA, CDR2 YSYEKL. CDR3 amino acids: CASSQATSGYNEQFF. CDR3 in DNA: TGCGCCAGCAGCCAAGCAACCAGCGGATACAATGAGCAGTTCTTC.

This chain uses TRBV6-5 with TRBJ1-2; no definite D call. Trimming took 0 bases from V and 2 from J, leaving 4 bases between them. This CDR3 has 13 amino acids. From germline, CDR1 is MNHEY and CDR2 SVGAGI. CDR3 amino acids: CASSYSQNYGYTF. The CDR3 coding sequence is TGTGCCAGCAGTTACTCCCAGAACTATGGCTACACCTTC.

The DNA for the CDR3 is TGTGCCAGTAGTATAGGGAGGTCCGGGGAGCTGTTTTTT. It codes for CASSIGRSGELFF. The chain employs TRBV19 and TRBJ2-2; D may be TRBD2 (5 bases). Germline CDR1 and CDR2: LNHDA and SQIVND (reference sequence). Trimming pared 1 base from V and 6 bases from J, leaving 6 bases between. The length of the CDR3 is 13 residues.

The rearrangement links TRBV28 to TRBJ1-5; D may be TRBD1 (5 bases). The CDR3 contains 15 residues. The germline V gene has CDR1 MDHEN and CDR2 SYDVKM. V lost 4 bases, J lost 3 bases, and 13 bases lay in between. The CDR3 bases are TGTGCCAGCAGTTCGAGTGACAGCCCCAATCAGCCCCAGCATTTT. Translating it yields CASSSSDSPNQPQHF.

The V and J genes are TRBV5-8 and TRBJ2-7; D might be TRBD1 (6 bases). V was pared by 0 bases and J by 5 bases, with 12 bases between. The CDR3 contains 14 residues. From germline, CDR1 is SGHTS and CDR2 YDEGEE. The CDR3 DNA follows: TGTGCCAGCAGCTTGGCCCCAGGGGCCCACGAGCAGTACTTC. This codes for CASSLAPGAHEQYF.

This CDR3 reads CASSQSHRVGNYGYTF. The CDR3 DNA reads as TGCGCCAGCAGCCAAAGTCACAGGGTGGGAAACTATGGCTACACCTTC. The genes are TRBV4-3 and TRBJ1-2; TRBD1 might be the D (6 bases). This CDR3 comprises 16 residues. In germline, CDR1 is LGHNA, CDR2 YSLEER. Trimming shortened V by 2 bases and J by 2 bases, and 15 bases separated the two germline ends.

V usage is TRBV11-2 and J usage is TRBJ2-7; D not resolved. Trimming removed 2 bases at V and 1 base at J, with 9 bases between. CDR1 and CDR2 (germline): SGHAT, FQNNGV. This CDR3 comprises 14 residues. The chain's CDR3 is CASSLYARSYEQYF. The CDR3 bases are TGTGCCAGCAGCTTATACGCCAGGTCCTACGAGCAGTACTTC.

This clone has a single count. The chain's CDR3 is CASSSQGSDTQYF. CDR3 nucleotides: TGTGCCAGCAGCTCCCAGGGGTCAGATACGCAGTATTTT. The rearrangement links TRBV7-2 to TRBJ2-3, with a tentative D call TRBD1 (6 bases). The CDR3 is made up of 13 amino acids. V lost 4 bases and J lost 4, with 9 bases in between. Germline V gene lookup returns CDR1 SGHTA and CDR2 FQGNSA.

The chain links TRBV7-3 to TRBJ2-2, with 8 bases lining up with TRBD1. This CDR3 has 16 residues. Trimming at V came to 5 bases and at J to 0 bases, leaving 5 bases not matched to a gene. Germline CDR1 SGHTA, CDR2 FQGTGA. DNA of the CDR3: TGTGCCAGCAGCAGACAGGGGCCCACGAACACCGGGGAGCTGTTTTTT. This gives the protein CASSRQGPTNTGELFF. Variable domain in full (rest from reference TRBV7-3 and TRBJ2-2): GAGVSQTPSNKVTEKGKYVELRCDPISGHTALYWYRQSLGQGPEFLIYFQGTGAADDSGLPNDRFFAVRPEGSVSTLKIQRTERGDSAVYLCASSRQGPTNTGELFFGEGSRLTVL.

The V call is TRBV6-6, the J call TRBJ1-5; 8 bases agree with TRBD1. The CDR3 is 15 amino acids. CDR1 is MNHNY and CDR2 is SVGAGI in the germline V gene (reference sequence). Trimming took 6 bases from V and 0 from J; bases not matched to a gene: 4. The CDR3, as DNA: TGTGCCAGCAGCCATACAGGGGGTAGCAATCAGCCCCAGCATTTT. Translated: CASSHTGGSNQPQHF.

V usage is TRBV6-5 and J usage is TRBJ2-2, with 7 nucleotides matching TRBD2. CDR3 length: 16 amino acids. Per the germline V gene, CDR1 is MNHEY and CDR2 is SVGAGI. Germline trimming cut 1 base from V and 1 base from J; bases unmatched to any gene: 3. This CDR3 is CASSYWGGENTGELFF. The CDR3 DNA follows: TGTGCCAGCAGTTACTGGGGGGGAGAGAACACCGGGGAGCTGTTTTTT.

V gene TRBV7-2 combines with J gene TRBJ2-1; D uncertain. The germline CDR1 and CDR2 sequences are SGHTA and FQGNSA. V dropped 5 bases and J dropped 0 bases, with 17 bases sitting between them. CDR3 length equals 17 residues. DNA of the CDR3: TGTGCCAGCAGCACGCTAAAAGCTGCGCGCTCCTACAATGAGCAGTTCTTC. It yields the protein CASSTLKAARSYNEQFF.

This chain joins TRBV6-4 and TRBJ1-1; 7 bases map to TRBD1. Losses at the gene ends were 0 bases for V and 9 bases for J; bases not matched to a gene: 13. Germline loops: CDR1 MRHNA, CDR2 SNTAGT. CDR3 length equals 16 residues. The CDR3 DNA follows: TGTGCCAGCAGTGACTCCCCCGGCAGGGGGGCCGGTAAAGCTTTCTTT. Protein product: CASSDSPGRGAGKAFF.

The rearrangement links TRBV9 to TRBJ2-2; a possible D gene is TRBD1 (6 bases). This CDR3 region has 16 residues. Trimming stripped 3 bases from V and 0 bases from J, with 12 bases between. CDR1 and CDR2 from the germline V gene are SGDLS and YYNGEE. As DNA, the CDR3 is TGTGCCAGCAGCGAGTGGGGACACGCGAACACCGGGGAGCTGTTTTTT. Its protein is CASSEWGHANTGELFF.

CDR3 residues: CASSMGQVNTEAFF. The CDR3 bases are TGTGCCAGTAGTATGGGACAGGTGAACACTGAAGCTTTCTTT. The chain links TRBV19 to TRBJ1-1; 8 bases are shared with TRBD1. The germline CDR1 and CDR2 sequences are LNHDA and SQIVND (reference sequence). The CDR3 is 14 amino acids. V trimming: 3 bases; J trimming: 0 bases; junction bases outside the gene matches: 0. Based on the CDR3 plus reference TRBV19 and TRBJ1-1, the full variable domain is DGGITQSPKYLFRKEGQNVTLSCEQNLNHDAMYWYRQDPGQGLRLIYYSQIVNDFQKGDIAEGYSVSREKKESFPLTVTSAQKNPTAFYLCASSMGQVNTEAFFGQGTRLTVV.

The V call is TRBV11-3, the J call TRBJ2-2; a possible D gene is TRBD1 (5 bases). Germline CDR1 SGHNT, CDR2 YENEEA. Trimming stripped 2 bases from V and 6 bases from J, with 7 bases between. The CDR3 runs to 13 residues. CDR3 in amino acids: CASSLTGPGELFF. In DNA form, the CDR3 reads TGTGCCAGCAGCTTAACAGGACCCGGGGAGCTGTTTTTT.

V is TRBV28 and J is TRBJ1-6, with 8 bases that match TRBD1. V shed 5 bases and J 1 base; nucleotides not matched to a gene: 4. The germline gives CDR1 MDHEN, CDR2 SYDVKM. The CDR3 contains 16 residues. The CDR3 spells CASSEQGDSYNSPLHF. The CDR3 region has the DNA TGTGCCAGCAGTGAACAGGGGGATTCCTATAATTCACCCCTCCACTTT.

The chain links TRBV6-1 to TRBJ2-2, with TRBD2 identical over 7 bases. Trimming cost V 4 bases and J 4 bases; bases outside gene matches: 21. Germline V CDR1 and CDR2: MNHNS, SASEGT. The CDR3 is made up of 20 amino acids. CDR3 coding DNA: TGTGCCAGCAGTGGACCCGAGGGGTGGGTGCGGGGGTTTGGCACCGGGGAGCTGTTTTTT. Its translation: CASSGPEGWVRGFGTGELFF.

The chain uses TRBV15 and TRBJ2-1; D is possibly TRBD2 (7 bases). CDR1 is LNHNV, CDR2 YYDKDF, per germline (reference sequence). V shed 9 bases and J shed 0 bases, with 15 bases lying between them. The CDR3 contains 15 residues. The CDR3 coding sequence is TGTGCCACTTCGGGGGGCTTCGACTCCTACAATGAGCAGTTCTTC. This codes for CATSGGFDSYNEQFF.

The chain uses TRBV11-2 and TRBJ2-3; 11 bases line up with TRBD2. Germline lookup yields CDR1 SGHAT and CDR2 FQNNGV. Trimming removed 1 base from V and 3 bases from J; junction bases left unmatched: 6. The CDR3 extends over 17 amino acids. CDR3 residues: CASSLALAGGQTDTQYF. The CDR3, as DNA: TGTGCCAGCAGCTTAGCTCTAGCGGGGGGACAGACAGATACGCAGTATTTT.

The rearrangement uses TRBV28 and TRBJ1-2; weak D call: TRBD1 (6 bases). Germline V gene data show CDR1 as MDHEN and CDR2 as SYDVKM. The CDR3 has 12 residues. V was cut by 6 bases and J by 6 bases, with 11 bases left in between. Here the CDR3 reads CASSRGQHGYTF. The CDR3 nucleotides read TGTGCCAGCAGCCGAGGACAGCATGGCTACACCTTC.

The chain couples TRBV10-1 to TRBJ2-7, with a weak D call TRBD1 (6 bases). Looked up from germline, CDR1 is WNHNN and CDR2 is SYGVQD (reference sequence). V lost 3 bases to trimming and J lost 4 bases, with 19 bases between them. This CDR3 region has 16 residues. For the CDR3, the DNA is TGCGCCAGCAGTGACCTTATACAGGGACCACATTACGAGCAGTACTTC. The encoded protein is CASSDLIQGPHYEQYF.

The rearrangement joins TRBV28 to TRBJ1-4, with 7 bases lining up with TRBD1. Germline V gene data show CDR1 as MDHEN and CDR2 as SYDVKM. CDR3 length: 15 residues. Unmatched junction bases numbered 6, after V lost 6 bases and J lost 2 bases. CDR3 sequence: CASSWEDRTNEKLFF. CDR3 nucleotides: TGTGCCAGCAGCTGGGAGGACAGGACTAATGAAAAACTGTTTTTT.

The chain recombines TRBV7-6 with TRBJ2-3, with D tentatively TRBD1 (5 bases). This CDR3 is 14 amino acids long. Trimming took 1 base from V and 3 from J, leaving 8 bases between them. Germline V gene sequence: CDR1 SGHVS, CDR2 FNYEAQ. The CDR3 DNA follows: TGTGCCAGCAGCTTAGGTGGGGCTACAGATACGCAGTATTTT. Encoded protein: CASSLGGATDTQYF.

V and J are TRBV4-1 and TRBJ2-7; 14 bases are a match to TRBD2. From germline, CDR1 is MGHRA and CDR2 YSYEKL. V was pared by 4 bases and J by 3 bases, with 8 bases of the junction left unmatched. The CDR3 loop spans 17 amino acids. CDR3 coding DNA: TGCGCCAGCAGCCCCCGACTAGCGGGGGGGTATCGCTACGAGCAGTACTTC. Translating it yields CASSPRLAGGYRYEQYF.